This passage covers 32 T cell receptor beta chains from one sample sequenced in a study of regulatory T cells in long-lasting Graves disease. Investigators prepared the TCR beta libraries by applying iRepertoire HTBI primers and Arm-PCR of CDR3 regions. In TCRdb, the multiplex PCR reads were re-called with MiXCR into one record per CDR3 protein. In the table there are some 440,000 distinct CDR3 sequences, less than 25% of which are singletons. Time point denoted: persistent/refractory GD, antithyroid drugs over 5 years with positive TRAb. From RNA extracted from PBMCs, the TCR library was made. The sequences come from peripheral blood mononuclear cells (PBMCs), collected when the disease was refractory, from a patient treated with antithyroid drugs. The source is a female donor with Graves disease.

This clonotype was observed at least ten times. The V gene is TRBV7-6, the J gene TRBJ1-4; a possible D gene is TRBD1 (5 bases). V lost 8 bases, J lost 10 bases, and 17 bases lay in between. Per germline, CDR1 SGHVS and CDR2 FNYEAQ. The CDR3 sequence is 13 residues long. CDR3 nucleotides: TGTGCCAGCCGAGGATCCAGGGACGGAAAACTGTTTTTT. Translation gives CASRGSRDGKLFF.

In its sample, this clonotype was seen many times. The chain recombines TRBV27 with TRBJ2-4; D not resolved. The CDR3 runs 16 residues. The V and J ends lost 5 bases and 0 bases respectively, with 14 bases between them. The V gene's germline CDR1 is MNHEY and CDR2 SMNVEV (reference sequence). In DNA, the CDR3 is TGTGCCAGCAGTCCCCTCGGACGGCTAGCCAAAAACATTCAGTACTTC. Its protein is CASSPLGRLAKNIQYF.

The gene calls are TRBV6-1 and TRBJ2-2, with TRBD1 matching over 9 bases. The germline V gene encodes CDR1 MNHNS and CDR2 SASEGT. Unmatched junction bases numbered 10, after V lost 10 bases and J lost 4 bases. The CDR3 sequence is 15 residues long. In nucleotides, the CDR3 is TGTGCCACAGAGAGGACAGGGGTTGGCACCGGGGAGCTGTTTTTT. Translated: CATERTGVGTGELFF.

This clonotype was seen ten or more times. The chain is built from TRBV28 and TRBJ1-5; TRBD1 aligns across 8 bases. The ends lost 5 bases at V and 5 bases at J; junction bases unmatched: 8. From germline, CDR1 is MDHEN and CDR2 SYDVKM. The CDR3 loop spans 15 amino acids. The CDR3 spells CASSTSDRAYQPQHF. The CDR3, as DNA: TGTGCCAGCAGTACCTCGGACAGGGCGTATCAGCCCCAGCATTTT.

This clonotype was observed at least ten times. The V call is TRBV5-6, the J call TRBJ2-2; D unresolved. The CDR3 covers 13 residues. From germline, CDR1 is SGHDT and CDR2 YYEEEE. V was clipped by 4 bases and J by 6 bases, with 10 bases between them. CDR3 region: CASSPPTAGELFF. CDR3 nucleotides: TGTGCCAGCAGCCCGCCGACGGCCGGGGAGCTGTTTTTT.

This clonotype was seen only a few times. V gene TRBV10-3 combines with J gene TRBJ2-7, with D possibly being TRBD2 (5 bases). The CDR3 covers 12 residues. Germline CDR1 and CDR2: ENHRY and SYGVKD. Trimming pared 8 bases from V and 4 bases from J, leaving 12 bases between. CDR3 coding DNA: TGTGCCATCTCCCTAGCAAAATACGAGCAGTACTTC. This gives the protein CAISLAKYEQYF.

CDR3 DNA: TGTGCCAGCAGCGAGACATTGGGACAGCCCAACACCGGGGAGCTGTTTTTT. Translating gives CASSETLGQPNTGELFF. This chain links TRBV7-3 with TRBJ2-2; 7 bases are a match to TRBD1. The CDR3 has 17 amino acids. V gave up 5 bases and J gave up 2 bases; unmatched junction bases: 11. Germline lookup yields CDR1 SGHTA and CDR2 FQGTGA.

This clonotype was observed a few times. This chain links TRBV28 with TRBJ1-5; TRBD1 aligns across 7 bases. Trimming cost V 3 bases and J 3 bases; bases outside gene matches: 8. The CDR3 has 16 residues. The germline V gene encodes CDR1 MDHEN and CDR2 SYDVKM. CDR3 nucleotides: TGTGCCAGCAGTTTGTGGGGAGGACAGGACAATCAGCCCCAGCATTTT. Its translation is CASSLWGGQDNQPQHF.

A word on this clonotype: A much more abundant neighbour one base away suggests this may be a read error. The V gene is TRBV28, the J gene TRBJ2-7; D may be TRBD1 (5 bases). The ends were cut back, 11 bases at V and 0 bases at J, with 17 bases in the middle. CDR1 and CDR2 from the germline V gene are MDHEN and SYDVKM. The CDR3 covers 14 residues. Here the CDR3 reads CAGLPTADSYEQYF. DNA of the CDR3: TGTGCCGGCCTCCCGACAGCAGACTCCTACGAGCAGTACTTC.

This clonotype has at least ten counts. The gene calls are TRBV18 and TRBJ2-5; TRBD1 matches 7 bases. Germline V gene sequence: CDR1 KGHSH, CDR2 LQKENI. The V and J ends lost 1 base and 1 base, in that order; junction bases with no gene match: 3. This CDR3 is 15 amino acids long. The CDR3 loop reads CASSPRQGPQETQYF. For the CDR3, the DNA is TGTGCCAGCTCACCACGACAGGGCCCCCAAGAGACCCAGTACTTC.

This clonotype was seen more than once but under ten times. The chain links TRBV5-1 to TRBJ1-2, with D possibly TRBD1 on 5 matching bases. With 4 bases removed from V and 5 bases from J, the gap between germline ends came to 21 bases. The CDR3 extends over 16 amino acids. Germline V gives CDR1 SGHRS, CDR2 YFSETQ. The CDR3 here is CASSPGAQRKGYGYTF. CDR3 DNA sequence: TGCGCCAGCAGCCCCGGGGCACAAAGGAAGGGGTATGGCTACACCTTC.

Ten or more counts support this clonotype. CDR3 in DNA: TGCAGTGCCTATCCTCTTTACGGGACGAACACTGAAGCTTTCTTT. Translated, it gives CSAYPLYGTNTEAFF. The gene calls are TRBV20-1 and TRBJ1-1; a possible D gene is TRBD1 (5 bases). Per the germline V gene, CDR1 is DFQATT and CDR2 is SNEGSKA (reference sequence). V shed 6 bases and J shed 1 base, with 18 bases lying between them. This CDR3 has 15 amino acids.

The chain is built from TRBV7-9 and TRBJ2-6; no clear D gene. Looked up from germline, CDR1 is SEHNR and CDR2 is FQNEAQ (reference sequence). The V and J ends lost 7 bases and 0 bases respectively, with 7 bases between them. This CDR3 has 14 amino acids. The CDR3 DNA is TGTGCCAGCACCTTCGGCTCTGGGGCCAACGTCCTGACTTTC. Protein sequence: CASTFGSGANVLTF.

The chain is built from TRBV9 and TRBJ2-7; no firm D call. The V end was cut by 0 bases, the J end by 0 bases, with 7 bases between. The CDR3 is made up of 14 amino acids. From germline, CDR1 is SGDLS and CDR2 YYNGEE. The DNA for the CDR3 is TGTGCCAGCAGCGTAGAGGGCTACTCCTACGAGCAGTACTTC. Encoded protein: CASSVEGYSYEQYF.

The rearrangement uses TRBV10-3 and TRBJ2-2, with TRBD2 matching over 13 bases. This CDR3 spans 17 amino acids. V was clipped by 5 bases and J by 4 bases; unmatched bases: 7. CDR1 and CDR2 (germline): ENHRY, SYGVKD. CDR3 loop: CAISMTLAGGSTGELFF. CDR3 nucleotides: TGTGCCATCAGTATGACACTAGCGGGAGGGAGCACCGGGGAGCTGTTTTTT.

The chain recombines TRBV30 with TRBJ1-4; D remains ambiguous. Germline CDR1 is GTSNPN and CDR2 is SVGIG (reference sequence). Trimming removed 4 bases at V and 8 bases at J, with 14 bases between. The length of the CDR3 is 13 residues. The CDR3: CAWKEDFGEKLFF. The CDR3 DNA sequence: TGTGCCTGGAAAGAGGACTTCGGGGAAAAACTGTTTTTT. Variable domain in full (rest from reference TRBV30 and TRBJ1-4): SQTIHQWPATLVQPVGSPLSLECTVEGTSNPNLYWYRQAAGRGLQLLFYSVGIGQISSEVPQNLSASRPQDRQFILSSKKLLLSDSGFYLCAWKEDFGEKLFFGSGTQLSVL.

This clonotype appeared many times. This rearrangement joins TRBV6-5 to TRBJ1-1; weak D call: TRBD1 (6 bases). CDR3 length equals 16 residues. Per germline, CDR1 MNHEY and CDR2 SVGAGI. The germline V and J ends were trimmed by 2 bases and 3 bases, with 16 bases remaining between them. CDR3 in DNA: TGTGCCAGCAGTTACATCGGGGGCGATGGGCACACTGAAGCTTTCTTT. Translating gives CASSYIGGDGHTEAFF.

This clonotype was picked up many times. This chain uses TRBV6-1 with TRBJ2-7; D is uncertain. V lost 3 bases and J 4 bases, leaving 10 bases between the germline ends. The CDR3 is 13 amino acids. In germline, CDR1 is MNHNS, CDR2 SASEGT. The CDR3 protein is CASSEPPGYEQYF. The DNA of the CDR3 is TGTGCCAGCAGTGAGCCACCCGGGTACGAGCAGTACTTC.

The chain has TRBV6-1 and TRBJ1-3; unclear D gene. The V end lost 1 base, the J end lost 0 bases, and 4 bases lay between the germline ends. CDR3 size: 14 residues. Germline V gives CDR1 MNHNS, CDR2 SASEGT. Here the CDR3 reads CASSEGTSGNTIYF. CDR3 bases: TGTGCCAGCAGTGAAGGTACCTCTGGAAACACCATATATTTT.

This clonotype has more than one count but fewer than ten. This may arise from a read error, as a much more abundant clone is one base away. This chain links TRBV7-6 with TRBJ2-5; unclear D gene. The CDR3 runs to 14 residues. Germline V gene sequence: CDR1 SGHVS, CDR2 FNYEAQ. Trimming stripped 1 base from V and 0 bases from J, with 6 bases between. CDR3 bases: TGTGCCAGCAGCTTAGGACGGCACCAAGAGACCCAGTACTTC. This translates into CASSLGRHQETQYF.

This chain connects TRBV6-2 or TRBV6-3 to TRBJ1-5, with D unclear. V lost 7 bases and J lost 3, with 10 bases in between. In germline, CDR1 is MNHEY, CDR2 SVGEGT. CDR3 size: 13 residues. The CDR3 DNA reads as TGTGCCAGCACCCAACCCCCCAATCAGCCCCAGCATTTT. Its protein product is CASTQPPNQPQHF.

Only a few counts were recorded for this clonotype. The chain carries TRBV3-1 and TRBJ2-2; D remains unclear. Trimming cost V 1 base and J 6 bases, with 6 bases left between them. Germline V lookup: CDR1 LGHDT, CDR2 YNNKEL (reference sequence). The CDR3 loop spans 13 amino acids. CDR3 loop: CASSQGRAGELFF. The CDR3 bases are TGTGCCAGCAGCCAAGGTCGGGCCGGGGAGCTGTTTTTT.

CDR3 nucleotides: TGTGCCAGCAGTTTAGCGGGGAACCAAGAGACCCAGTACTTC. The encoded protein is CASSLAGNQETQYF. This sequence joins TRBV6-5 and TRBJ2-5; 8 nucleotides agree with TRBD2. The CDR3 totals 14 residues. The ends lost 4 bases at V and 0 bases at J; junction bases unmatched: 1. CDR1 MNHEY and CDR2 SVGAGI come from the germline V gene.

V gene TRBV7-9 combines with J gene TRBJ1-1, with D maybe TRBD1 (5 bases). This CDR3 comprises 15 residues. Trimming took 4 bases from V and 3 from J, leaving 15 bases between them. Germline V gene sequence: CDR1 SEHNR, CDR2 FQNEAQ (reference sequence). CDR3 bases: TGTGCCAGCAGCTCATCCCGGGACCACGACACTGAAGCTTTCTTT. Its translation is CASSSSRDHDTEAFF.

As to this clonotype: Possible read error: a much larger clone is one base away. This rearrangement joins TRBV3-1 to TRBJ2-7, with a possible D match to TRBD2 (7 bases). The CDR3 spans 13 residues. Trimming cost V 8 bases and J 5 bases, with 16 bases left between them. Germline V CDR1 and CDR2: LGHDT, YNNKEL (reference sequence). The CDR3 sequence: CASGPWEGDEQYF. The CDR3 nucleotides read TGTGCCAGCGGCCCCTGGGAGGGGGACGAGCAGTACTTC.

This clonotype was counted ten times or more. The chain combines TRBV5-6 with TRBJ1-2, with 8 bases fitting TRBD1. Looked up from germline, CDR1 is SGHDT and CDR2 is YYEEEE. The CDR3 runs 16 residues. The junction had 8 bases not matched to a gene; V was cut back by 0 bases and J by 4 bases. The chain's CDR3 is CASSLGQGSRPYGYTF. CDR3 bases: TGTGCCAGCAGCTTGGGACAGGGGTCGCGTCCCTATGGCTACACCTTC.

In this sample, this clonotype turned up a few times. The chain couples TRBV28 to TRBJ1-5; D unclear. In germline, CDR1 is MDHEN, CDR2 SYDVKM. CDR3 length: 18 amino acids. Trimming removed 1 base at V and 3 bases at J, with 19 bases between. CDR3 region: CASSLFLLDFQPNQPQHF. The DNA of the CDR3 is TGTGCCAGCAGTTTATTTTTGTTGGACTTCCAGCCCAATCAGCCCCAGCATTTT.

This chain uses TRBV27 with TRBJ2-7; 9 nucleotides line up with TRBD1. The CDR3 has 13 amino acids. The junction had 3 bases not matched to a gene; V was cut back by 3 bases and J by 6 bases. Germline V gene lookup returns CDR1 MNHEY and CDR2 SMNVEV (reference sequence). The CDR3 reads CASSFVTGGEQYF. The CDR3 DNA sequence: TGTGCCAGCAGTTTTGTGACAGGGGGCGAGCAGTACTTC.

As for this clonotype: At one boundary the junction diverges from the germline segment, which might be a read error. V and J are TRBV12-3 or TRBV12-4 and TRBJ2-2; no clear D. The CDR3 spans 13 residues. CDR3 amino acids: CACSLFRPGELFF. CDR3 nucleotides: TGTGCCTGCAGTTTGTTTCGTCCCGGGGAGCTGTTTTTT.

V usage is TRBV7-9 and J usage is TRBJ1-2; D is possibly TRBD1 (5 bases). Trimming took off 5 bases at V and 3 bases at J, with 16 bases between the two ends. The CDR3 has 15 residues. CDR1 SEHNR and CDR2 FQNEAQ come from the germline V gene (reference sequence). CDR3 region: CASSLTGGEDYGYTF. The CDR3, as DNA: TGTGCCAGCAGCCTAACAGGCGGGGAAGACTATGGCTACACCTTC.

This clonotype has at least ten counts. The chain carries TRBV13 and TRBJ2-5; D might be TRBD1 (7 bases). CDR3 length equals 14 residues. Looked up from germline, CDR1 is PRHDT and CDR2 is FYEKMQ (reference sequence). Trimming took off 5 bases at V and 2 bases at J, with 12 bases between the two ends. CDR3 sequence (DNA): TGTGCCAGCAGCCCGGCGGGACAGCAAGAGACCCAGTACTTC. This sequence encodes CASSPAGQQETQYF.

This clonotype has ten or more counts. CDR3: CASSLFWDTEAFF. In DNA, the CDR3 is TGTGCCAGCAGTTTATTTTGGGACACTGAAGCTTTCTTT. This chain joins TRBV27 and TRBJ1-1; D not resolved. Germline values: CDR1 MNHEY, CDR2 SMNVEV (reference sequence). This CDR3 has 13 residues. The ends were cut back, 1 base at V and 3 bases at J, with 6 bases in the middle.